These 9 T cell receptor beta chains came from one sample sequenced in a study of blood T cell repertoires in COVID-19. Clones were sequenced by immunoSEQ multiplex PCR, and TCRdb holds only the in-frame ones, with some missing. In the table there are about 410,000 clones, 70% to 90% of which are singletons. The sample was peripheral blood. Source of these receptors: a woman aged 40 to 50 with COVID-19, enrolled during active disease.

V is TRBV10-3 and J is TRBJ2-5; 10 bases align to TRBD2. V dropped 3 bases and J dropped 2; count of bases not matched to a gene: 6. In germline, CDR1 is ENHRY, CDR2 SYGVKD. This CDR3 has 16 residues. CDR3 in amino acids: CAISESSGSWQETQYF. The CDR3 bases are TGTGCCATCAGTGAATCTAGCGGGAGTTGGCAAGAGACCCAGTACTTC.

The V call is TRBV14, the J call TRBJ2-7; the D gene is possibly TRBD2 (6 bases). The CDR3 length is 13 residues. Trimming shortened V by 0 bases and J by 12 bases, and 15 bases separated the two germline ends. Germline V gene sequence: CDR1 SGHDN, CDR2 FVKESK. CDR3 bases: TGTGCCAGCAGCCAAGATGGGAGTTTCGGGGGGTACTTC. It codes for CASSQDGSFGGYF.

The CDR3 coding sequence is TGTGCCAGCAGCGCCGTTCTAGGTACCGGGGAGCTGTTTTTT. It translates to CASSAVLGTGELFF. This chain connects TRBV9 to TRBJ2-2; D gene unclear. Trimming removed 3 bases from V and 5 bases from J, with 11 bases in between. Germline loops: CDR1 SGDLS, CDR2 YYNGEE. There are 14 residues in the CDR3.

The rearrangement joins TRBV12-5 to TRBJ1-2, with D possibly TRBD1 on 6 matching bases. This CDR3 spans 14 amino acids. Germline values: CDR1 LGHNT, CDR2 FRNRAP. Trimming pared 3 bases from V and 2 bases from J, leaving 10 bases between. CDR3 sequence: CASGLSGTNYGYTF. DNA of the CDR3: TGTGCTAGTGGTTTAAGCGGGACAAACTATGGCTACACCTTC.

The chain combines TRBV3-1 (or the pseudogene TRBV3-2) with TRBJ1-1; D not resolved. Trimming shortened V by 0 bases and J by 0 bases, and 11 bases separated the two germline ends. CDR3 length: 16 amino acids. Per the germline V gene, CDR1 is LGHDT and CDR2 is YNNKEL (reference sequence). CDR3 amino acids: CASSQDWPQMNTEAFF. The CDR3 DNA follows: TGTGCCAGCAGCCAAGATTGGCCGCAGATGAACACTGAAGCTTTCTTT.

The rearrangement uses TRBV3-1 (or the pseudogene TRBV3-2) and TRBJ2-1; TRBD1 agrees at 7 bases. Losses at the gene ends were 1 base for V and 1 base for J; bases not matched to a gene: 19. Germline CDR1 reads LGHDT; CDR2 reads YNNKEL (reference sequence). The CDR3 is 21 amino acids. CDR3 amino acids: CASSQVIRTGAEKGSYNEQFF. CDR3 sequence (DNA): TGTGCCAGCAGCCAAGTTATTAGGACAGGCGCGGAGAAGGGATCCTACAATGAGCAGTTCTTC.

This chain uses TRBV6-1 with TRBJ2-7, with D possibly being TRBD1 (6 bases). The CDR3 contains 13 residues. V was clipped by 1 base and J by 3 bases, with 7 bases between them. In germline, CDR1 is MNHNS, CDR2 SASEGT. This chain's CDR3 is CASSEGGHYEQYF. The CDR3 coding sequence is TGTGCCAGCAGTGAAGGGGGGCACTACGAGCAGTACTTC.

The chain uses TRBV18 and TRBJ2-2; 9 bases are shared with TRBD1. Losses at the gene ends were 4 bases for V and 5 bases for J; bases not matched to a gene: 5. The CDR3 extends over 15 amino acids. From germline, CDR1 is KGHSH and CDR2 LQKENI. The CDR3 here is CASSLGTGSTGELFF. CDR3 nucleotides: TGTGCCAGCTCACTCGGGACAGGGAGTACCGGGGAGCTGTTTTTT.

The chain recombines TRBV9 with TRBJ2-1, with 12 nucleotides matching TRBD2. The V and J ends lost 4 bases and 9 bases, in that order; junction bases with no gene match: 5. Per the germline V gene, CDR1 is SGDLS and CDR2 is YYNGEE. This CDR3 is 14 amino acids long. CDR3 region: CASSFLTSGGEQFF. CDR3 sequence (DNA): TGTGCCAGCAGCTTTCTGACTAGCGGGGGTGAGCAGTTCTTC. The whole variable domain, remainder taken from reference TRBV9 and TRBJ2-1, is DSGVTQTPKHLITATGQRVTLRCSPRSGDLSVYWYQQSLDQGLQFLIQYYNGEERAKGNILERFSAQQFPDLHSELNLSSLELGDSALYFCASSFLTSGGEQFFGPGTRLTVL.